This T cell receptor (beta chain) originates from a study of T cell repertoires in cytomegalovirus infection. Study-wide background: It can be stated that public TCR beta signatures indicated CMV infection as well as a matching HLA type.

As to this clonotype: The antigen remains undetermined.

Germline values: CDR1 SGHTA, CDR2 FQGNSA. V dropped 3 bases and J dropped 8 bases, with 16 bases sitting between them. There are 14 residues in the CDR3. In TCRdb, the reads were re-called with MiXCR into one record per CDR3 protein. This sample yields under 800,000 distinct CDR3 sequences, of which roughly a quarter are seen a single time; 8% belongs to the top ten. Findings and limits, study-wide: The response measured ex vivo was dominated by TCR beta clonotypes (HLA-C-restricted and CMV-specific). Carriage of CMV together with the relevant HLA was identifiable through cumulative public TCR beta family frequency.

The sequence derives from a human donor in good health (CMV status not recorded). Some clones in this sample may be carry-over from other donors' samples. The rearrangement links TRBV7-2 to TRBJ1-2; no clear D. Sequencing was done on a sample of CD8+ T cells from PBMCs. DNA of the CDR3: TGTGCCAGCAGCTTGGGATCCGAGACAAAAGGCTACACCTTC. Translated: CASSLGSETKGYTF.